A selection of T cell receptor beta chains follows, all from one sample in a study of T cells in Graves' hyperthyroidism and ophthalmopathy. Using its own MiXCR run on the multiplex PCR reads, TCRdb lists one record per CDR3 protein. Of around 350,000 distinct CDR3 sequences in the sample, under 20% were seen once. Sequences were obtained from blood. The source is a woman between 18 and 29 years old with Graves' hyperthyroidism. Each CDR3 is given with its conserved first and last residue. D genes are given only for firm matches. The size entry is marked missing in some rows and otherwise reads once, few, many or a size class.

>16|-|few|TRBV4-1|TRBJ2-7
TGCGCCAGCAGCCAAGGCCGGGGGCGGGGCTCCTACGAGCAGTACTTC
CASSQGRGRGSYEQYF
>12|-|-|TRBV6-1|TRBJ1-1
TGTGCCAGCAGATCGGCCCTCGTTGAAGCTTTCTTT
CASRSALVEAFF
>17|TRBD1|many|TRBV28|TRBJ2-6
TGTGCCAGTGGGGGACAGTTGCTATTCTTTGGGGCCAACGTCCTGACTTTC
CASGGQLLFFGANVLTF
>13|-|many|TRBV6-1|TRBJ2-4
TGTGCCAGCAGACCATTAGCCAAAAACATTCAGTACTTC
CASRPLAKNIQYF
>15|-|many|TRBV18|TRBJ1-2
TGTGCCAGCGTCGATGGAGGCGTGTGGAGTCGGGGCTACACCTTC
CASVDGGVWSRGYTF
>13|-|many|TRBV29-1|TRBJ2-2
TGCAGCGTTGAGGGTCAAGGGACCGGGGAGCTGTTTTTT
CSVEGQGTGELFF
>13|-|many|TRBV19|TRBJ1-5
TGTGCCAGTAGTATGGGCCCAGCCCAGCCCCAGCATTTT
CASSMGPAQPQHF
>14|-|many|TRBV5-1|TRBJ1-2
TGCGCCAGCAGCTTGGGAGGGGCCTACTATGGCTACACCTTC
CASSLGGAYYGYTF
>17|TRBD1|many|TRBV6-1|TRBJ1-5
TGTGCCAGCAGACCACGGCGGACAGGGGTTTACAATCAGCCCCAGCATTTT
CASRPRRTGVYNQPQHF
>15|TRBD1|few|TRBV18|TRBJ1-5
TGTGCCAGCTCAACAACAGGGGGCCTCGATCAGCCCCAGCATTTT
CASSTTGGLDQPQHF
>16|-|few|TRBV4-2|TRBJ2-5
TGTGCCAGCAGCCAAGCCACAGGGAGGGCCAAAGAGACCCAGTACTTC
CASSQATGRAKETQYF
>17|TRBD1|many|TRBV28|TRBJ2-6
TGTGCCAGCAGAGACGGCCCCGGGACAGGGCACTCGGGGGTCCTGACTTTC
CASRDGPGTGHSGVLTF
>18|TRBD1|-|TRBV4-1|TRBJ2-6
TGCGCCAGCAGCCCCCTCACCGGGACAGTCTCTGGGGCCAACGTCCTGACTTTC
CASSPLTGTVSGANVLTF
>14|-|many|TRBV6-5|TRBJ2-5
TGTGCCAGCAGTTCGAGGGGCCGTGAAGAGACCCAGTACTTC
CASSSRGREETQYF
>14|-|-|TRBV5-8|TRBJ1-1
TGTGCCAGCAGCTACAAAAATGGACTGACTGAAGCTTTCTTT
CASSYKNGLTEAFF
>14|TRBD2|many|TRBV6-5|TRBJ2-7
TGTGCCAGCAGTTACGCGGGGGGAGCCTACGAGCAGTACTTC
CASSYAGGAYEQYF
>15|-|many|TRBV6-5|TRBJ1-2
TGTGCCAGCAGTTCTAGTCGCACAAGAATATATGGCTACACCTTC
CASSSSRTRIYGYTF
>16|-|many|TRBV18|TRBJ1-5
TGTGCCAGCTCACGTTCTTCCGGGACCCTCAATCAGCCCCAGCATTTT
CASSRSSGTLNQPQHF
>16|TRBD1|few|TRBV4-1|TRBJ2-7
TGCGCCAGCAGTCACTCCTCCGGGACAGCAGCCTACGAGCAGTACTTC
CASSHSSGTAAYEQYF
>17|TRBD2|many|TRBV11-2|TRBJ2-2
TGTGCCAGCAGCTTACTTGGCGGGGGGGCCAACACCGGGGAGCTGTTTTTT
CASSLLGGGANTGELFF
>17|TRBD1|many|TRBV5-1|TRBJ1-2
TGCGCCAGCAGCTCGAACCTTAGGGACAGTCGGAGGACCGGCTACACCTTC
CASSSNLRDSRRTGYTF
>18|-|-|TRBV14|TRBJ2-2
TGTGCCAGCAGCTCTAGCGAGGCGACTCCCATGTTGGCCGGGGAGCTGTTTTTT
CASSSSEATPMLAGELFF
>15|-|many|TRBV2|TRBJ1-1
TGTGCCAGCAGTGAAGGTCAGGGTCTCAACACTGAAGCTTTCTTT
CASSEGQGLNTEAFF
>16|TRBD1|-|TRBV4-1|TRBJ1-5
TGCGCCAGCAGCCCAGGGGGGGGAGCGGGGAATCAGCCCCAGCATTTT
CASSPGGGAGNQPQHF
>14|-|-|TRBV19|TRBJ2-2
TGTGCCAGTAGGGTCCTCTGGGGGCCCGGGGAGCTGTTTTTT
CASRVLWGPGELFF
>16|-|-|TRBV7-3|TRBJ2-7
TGTGCCAGCAGCTATAGTATTTTCGAACCCCTACGCGAGCAGTACTTC
CASSYSIFEPLREQYF
>15|TRBD2|many|TRBV6-1|TRBJ2-1
TGTGCCAGCAGTGAAGCTAGCGGGGGGTACAATGAGCAGTTCTTC
CASSEASGGYNEQFF
>13|-|many|TRBV30|TRBJ1-1
TGTGCCTGGAGTTCGATCATGAACACTGAAGCTTTCTTT
CAWSSIMNTEAFF
>15|-|many|TRBV20-1|TRBJ1-3
TGCAGTGCTAGAGATTCGGCGGTTTCTGGAAACACCATATATTTT
CSARDSAVSGNTIYF
>16|-|many|TRBV15|TRBJ2-6
TGTGCCACCACCCTAAATAGGGGGTCTGGGGCCAACGTCCTGACTTTC
CATTLNRGSGANVLTF
>14|TRBD1|many|TRBV12-3/TRBV12-4|TRBJ1-1
TGTGCCAGCAGTTTACAGGGGGCGAAGACTGAAGCTTTCTTT
CASSLQGAKTEAFF
>14|-|few|TRBV30|TRBJ2-2
TGTGCTCGGAGGGGAAGGGGCTCCCCCGGGGAGCTGTTTTTT
CARRGRGSPGELFF
>16|-|many|TRBV10-3|TRBJ1-3
TGTGCCATCAGTGAGAGGGCCCTTCGATCTGGAAACACCATATATTTT
CAISERALRSGNTIYF
>12|-|many|TRBV29-1|TRBJ1-2
TGCAGCGTGCGAGGATCTAACTATGGCTACACCTTC
CSVRGSNYGYTF
>16|TRBD2|many|TRBV12-3/TRBV12-4|TRBJ2-4
TGTGCCAGCAGTCCTCCGGGAGGGCTAGCCAAAAACATTCAGTACTTC
CASSPPGGLAKNIQYF
>16|-|-|TRBV2|TRBJ2-5
TGTGCCAGCACGAGAACGGCGGGGGCCCTCCAAGAGACCCAGTACTTC
CASTRTAGALQETQYF
>12|-|many|TRBV5-1|TRBJ1-2
TGCGCCAGCAGCTTGGATGGGAAAGGCTACACCTTC
CASSLDGKGYTF
>15|-|-|TRBV4-2|TRBJ2-2
TGTGCCAGCAGCCAAGGGACTACGAACACCGGGGAGCTGTTTTTT
CASSQGTTNTGELFF
>16|-|few|TRBV12-3/TRBV12-4|TRBJ1-2
TGTGCCAGCAGTTTAGTACAGAGACAACGGAACTATGGCTACACCTTC
CASSLVQRQRNYGYTF
>15|TRBD2|many|TRBV4-1|TRBJ2-4
TGCGCCAGCAGAGGGCTAGCGGGGAGATCGGACATTCAGTACTTC
CASRGLAGRSDIQYF
>14|-|many|TRBV11-1|TRBJ1-1
TGTGCCAGCAGTTTGCAGGGTAGTTGGACTGAAGCTTTCTTT
CASSLQGSWTEAFF
>15|-|few|TRBV3-1|TRBJ1-1
TGTGCCAGCAGCCAAGATTGGGTTTTGAACACTGAAGCTTTCTTT
CASSQDWVLNTEAFF
>12|-|many|TRBV2|TRBJ2-7
TGTGCCAGCAACCCCGAGTCTGAAAAGTTTCACTTC
CASNPESEKFHF
>15|TRBD1|many|TRBV29-1|TRBJ1-2
TGCAGCGTTGAAGGGGGGGACAGGGAAGGTTCTGGCTACACCTTC
CSVEGGDREGSGYTF
>14|TRBD1|many|TRBV24-1|TRBJ1-2
TGTGCCACCAGTGATTTGACAGGGGACTATGGCTACACCTTC
CATSDLTGDYGYTF
>14|-|many|TRBV2|TRBJ1-2
TGTGCCAGCAGTGATCCGCGGGGCAAGGATGGCTACACCTTC
CASSDPRGKDGYTF
>12|-|many|TRBV3-1|TRBJ2-5
TGTGCCAGCAGCCCGAGGCGGGAGACCCAGTACTTC
CASSPRRETQYF
>15|TRBD2|many|TRBV6-4|TRBJ2-2
TGTGCCAGCAGTGACGGGGGGGCGAACACCGGGGAGCTGTTTTTT
CASSDGGANTGELFF
>11|-|-|TRBV6-1|TRBJ2-5
TGTGCCAGCAGCGGGGGGCAGGGGTACAACTTC
CASSGGQGYNF
>14|-|many|TRBV7-8|TRBJ1-2
TGTGCCAGCAGCCCCTCCGGGACCTTCTATGGCTACACCTTC
CASSPSGTFYGYTF
>14|TRBD1|many|TRBV27|TRBJ1-1
TGTGCCAGCAGGAGGGGAGGGGGCTCCACTGAAGCTTTCTTT
CASRRGGGSTEAFF
>17|-|many|TRBV11-1|TRBJ2-6
TGTGCCAGCAGCTTAGGGGGGACCTTCTCTGGGGCCAACGTCCTGACTTTC
CASSLGGTFSGANVLTF
>14|-|many|TRBV6-1|TRBJ1-3
TGTGCCAGCAAATCGGGGGGTGGCCAAAACACCATATATTTT
CASKSGGGQNTIYF